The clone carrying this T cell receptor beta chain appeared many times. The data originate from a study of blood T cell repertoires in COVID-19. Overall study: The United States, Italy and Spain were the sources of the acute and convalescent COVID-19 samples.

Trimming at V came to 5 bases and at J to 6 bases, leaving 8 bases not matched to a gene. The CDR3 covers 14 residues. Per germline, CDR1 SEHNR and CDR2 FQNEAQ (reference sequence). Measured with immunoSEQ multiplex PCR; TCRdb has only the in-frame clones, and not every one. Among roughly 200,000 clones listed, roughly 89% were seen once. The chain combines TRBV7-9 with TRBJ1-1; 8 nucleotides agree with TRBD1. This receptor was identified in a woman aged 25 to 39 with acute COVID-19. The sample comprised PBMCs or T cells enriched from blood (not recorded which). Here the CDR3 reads CASSQTGGIPEAFF. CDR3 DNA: TGTGCCAGCAGCCAAACAGGGGGAATACCTGAAGCTTTCTTT.